This T cell receptor (beta chain) was identified during a study of CD8 T cells in ankylosing spondylitis. Study findings and constraints: Reactive arthritis synovial fluid and blood previously showed some of these motif variants. There was reportedly significant enrichment of clones that were disease-linked in matched ankylosing spondylitis synovial fluid.

The CDR3 contains 14 residues. Trimming removed 4 bases from V and 0 bases from J; junction bases left unmatched: 3. CDR1 and CDR2 (germline): ENHRY, SYGVKD. The sample holds many counts of this clonotype. Its cognate antigen is unknown. Scientists made TCR beta libraries using quantitative 5'-RACE with molecular barcodes. Using its own MiXCR run on the 5' RACE reads, TCRdb lists one record per CDR3 protein. The table records roughly 250,000 distinct CDR3 sequences, 7.5% to 9% of them present only once. The TCR was taken from a male donor with ankylosing spondylitis or in good health (not recorded which). Sequencing input: blood, either unsorted or a sorted T cell fraction (not recorded which). The genes are TRBV10-3 and TRBJ2-7; 7 bases align to TRBD2. Here the CDR3 reads CAISASGTSYEQYF. CDR3 DNA sequence: TGTGCCATCAGTGCTAGCGGTACCTCCTACGAGCAGTACTTC.